Shown below are 20 T cell receptor beta chains from a single sample sequenced in a study of cytomegalovirus exposure and HLA in healthy donors. The PCR contained 60 Vbeta and 13 Jbeta primers. Some clones are missing from TCRdb's copy, which holds only in-frame ones; the method was immunoSEQ multiplex PCR. This sample has around 120,000 clones; about 80% occur once, and the top ten carry around 2%. The material sequenced was PBMCs. These TCRs come from a woman aged 45-60 years in good health and CMV-seronegative.

The CDR3 loop reads CASSVGLAEANNEQFF. CDR3 sequence (DNA): TGTGCCAGCAGCGTAGGTCTAGCGGAGGCTAACAATGAGCAGTTCTTC. The V gene is TRBV9, the J gene TRBJ2-1, with 7 bases that match TRBD2. With 0 bases clipped from V and 5 bases from J, the junction kept 8 bases outside the gene matches. The CDR3 totals 16 residues. Germline lookup yields CDR1 SGDLS and CDR2 YYNGEE.

V usage is TRBV6-1 and J usage is TRBJ2-1; perhaps TRBD1 as D (7 bases). The V gene lost 1 base and the J gene lost 9 bases, with 13 bases spanning the gap. Germline CDR1 reads MNHNS; CDR2 reads SASEGT. The CDR3 consists of 14 residues. Here the CDR3 DNA reads TGTGCCAGCAGTGAAGGACAGGGAGGTGGTGAGCAGTTCTTC. The encoded protein is CASSEGQGGGEQFF.

J is TRBJ1-2 and V is TRBV5-1; 10 bases match TRBD1. After removal of 3 bases from V and 0 bases from J, the junction contained 8 bases not matched to a gene. Germline CDR1 and CDR2: SGHRS and YFSETQ. This CDR3 spans 17 amino acids. The CDR3 DNA sequence: TGCGCCAGCAGCTACCGACAGGGGGCTACTCCTAACTATGGCTACACCTTC. This sequence encodes CASSYRQGATPNYGYTF.

This clone was counted a single time. The chain has TRBV27 and TRBJ2-2; D remains ambiguous. CDR1 and CDR2 from the germline V gene are MNHEY and SMNVEV (reference sequence). CDR3 length: 15 amino acids. V was shortened by 2 bases and J by 1 base, with 8 bases between the two germline ends. CDR3: CASSLGALNTGELFF. As DNA, the CDR3 is TGTGCCAGCAGTTTAGGAGCGTTGAACACCGGGGAGCTGTTTTTT.

This chain connects TRBV29-1 to TRBJ2-1; no reliable D call. The CDR3 has 15 residues. Germline loops: CDR1 SQVTM, CDR2 ANQGSEA. V lost 3 bases and J 0 bases, leaving 12 bases between the germline ends. The CDR3 spells CSVDSLPGSYNEQFF. The CDR3 nucleotides read TGCAGCGTTGATTCCCTTCCGGGCTCCTACAATGAGCAGTTCTTC.

This clone came up once. The V and J genes are TRBV10-2 and TRBJ2-2, with D maybe TRBD2 (6 bases). Germline-derived CDR1 and CDR2 are WSHSY and SAAADI. Trimming shortened V by 7 bases and J by 1 base, and 10 bases separated the two germline ends. The CDR3 runs to 14 residues. The CDR3 loop reads CASTIGGNTGELFF. Written as DNA, the CDR3 is TGCGCCAGCACTATCGGGGGGAACACCGGGGAGCTGTTTTTT.

V gene TRBV28 combines with J gene TRBJ1-2; D is unresolved. Germline-derived CDR1 and CDR2 are MDHEN and SYDVKM. The ends were cut back, 3 bases at V and 8 bases at J, with 13 bases in the middle. This CDR3 is 13 amino acids long. The DNA of the CDR3 is TGTGCCAGCAGTTTGGCCAGGTCTGAAGGCTACACCTTC. Its protein product is CASSLARSEGYTF.

This chain joins TRBV10-1 and TRBJ1-5, with 7 bases matching TRBD1. CDR1 and CDR2 from the germline V gene are WNHNN and SYGVQD (reference sequence). This CDR3 is built from 16 residues. V lost 0 bases and J lost 4; bases outside the gene matches: 6. CDR3 sequence (DNA): TGCGCCAGCAGTGAGTCGGGACAGTCAAGGAATCAGCCCCAGCATTTT. Translation gives CASSESGQSRNQPQHF.

V and J are TRBV5-6 and TRBJ1-5, with TRBD1 matching over 9 bases. The germline V gene encodes CDR1 SGHDT and CDR2 YYEEEE. V dropped 3 bases and J dropped 6; count of bases not matched to a gene: 13. The CDR3 runs to 17 residues. CDR3 in amino acids: CASSSRPGQGYRQPQHF. The CDR3 nucleotides read TGTGCCAGCAGCTCTCGTCCGGGACAGGGTTATCGTCAGCCCCAGCATTTT.

CDR3 nucleotide sequence: TGTGCCAGCATCCCGCGAGAGCGGACGAACACCGGGGAGCTGTTTTTT. Amino acid sequence: CASIPRERTNTGELFF. The gene calls are TRBV7-2 and TRBJ2-2; D is possibly TRBD2 (5 bases). Germline V lookup: CDR1 SGHTA, CDR2 FQGNSA. The V and J ends lost 7 bases and 0 bases respectively, with 15 bases between them. This CDR3 is built from 16 residues.

J is TRBJ2-5 and V is TRBV6-5; D might be TRBD1 (6 bases). Trimming stripped 1 base from V and 5 bases from J, with 17 bases between. The CDR3 spans 16 residues. CDR1 and CDR2 (germline): MNHEY, SVGAGI. The CDR3 loop is CASSYFRTESHETQYF. CDR3 DNA sequence: TGTGCCAGCAGTTACTTCAGGACAGAGTCTCATGAGACCCAGTACTTC.

The chain couples TRBV10-3 to TRBJ1-1, with D perhaps matching TRBD1 (6 bases). Between the trimmed V and J ends, which lost 5 bases and 1 base, there was a span of 8 bases. CDR3 length: 13 residues. Germline CDR1 is ENHRY and CDR2 is SYGVKD. This CDR3 is CAISLDRNTEAFF. DNA for the CDR3: TGTGCCATCAGTCTGGACAGGAACACTGAAGCTTTCTTT.

CDR3 region: CASSLKPGGAQHF. The CDR3 DNA follows: TGTGCCAGCAGCTTAAAACCGGGGGGAGCCCAGCATTTT. The gene calls are TRBV7-8 and TRBJ1-5; D is perhaps TRBD1 (5 bases). V lost 2 bases, J lost 11 bases, and 13 bases lay in between. The V gene's germline CDR1 is SGHVS and CDR2 FQNEAQ. CDR3 length equals 13 residues. Using reference TRBV7-8 and TRBJ1-5 for the parts outside the CDR3, the full variable domain is GAGVSQSPRYKVAKRGQDVALRCDPISGHVSLFWYQQALGQGPEFLTYFQNEAQLDKSGLPSDRFFAERPEGSVSTLKIQRTQQEDSAVYLCASSLKPGGAQHFGDGTRLSIL.

This chain joins TRBV7-2 and TRBJ1-5; D is unclear. CDR1 is SGHTA and CDR2 is FQGNSA in the germline V gene. Trimming removed 5 bases at V and 4 bases at J, with 18 bases between. CDR3 length equals 16 residues. As DNA, the CDR3 is TGTGCCAGCAGCCCCCACGGCGCGGGAAATAATCAGCCCCAGCATTTT. This sequence encodes CASSPHGAGNNQPQHF.

This chain uses TRBV5-6 with TRBJ1-6; 9 nucleotides line up with TRBD1. The CDR3 contains 17 residues. Trimming removed 1 base from V and 7 bases from J; junction bases left unmatched: 9. Per the germline V gene, CDR1 is SGHDT and CDR2 is YYEEEE. The DNA of the CDR3 is TGTGCCAGCAGCTTGAATGGCCCGGGACAGGGAAATTCACCCCTCCACTTT. This encodes CASSLNGPGQGNSPLHF.

The rearrangement links TRBV4-3 to TRBJ2-3, with D possibly matching TRBD2 (6 bases). V lost 5 bases and J 6 bases, leaving 12 bases between the germline ends. The CDR3 sequence is 13 residues long. Germline assignment: CDR1 LGHNA and CDR2 YSLEER. The CDR3 nucleotides are TGCGCCAGCAGCGGGGGGTATGGGGATACGCAGTATTTT. This translates into CASSGGYGDTQYF.

V usage is TRBV11-3 and J usage is TRBJ2-7; 8 nucleotides agree with TRBD2. CDR3 size: 15 residues. Germline V gene data show CDR1 as SGHNT and CDR2 as YENEEA. V shed 5 bases and J 2 bases; nucleotides not matched to a gene: 8. The CDR3 DNA is TGTGCCAGCAGCCCGCGGGCGGGAGGTCCCTACGAGCAGTACTTC. This translates into CASSPRAGGPYEQYF.

CDR3 sequence (DNA): TGTGCCTGCCTTACGCCGGGACAGAGCCACTCTGGAAACACCATATATTTT. It translates to CACLTPGQSHSGNTIYF. V usage is TRBV30 and J usage is TRBJ1-3; 7 positions agree with TRBD1. Germline V CDR1 and CDR2: GTSNPN, SVGIG (reference sequence). The V and J ends lost 6 bases and 0 bases, in that order; junction bases with no gene match: 14. The CDR3 spans 17 residues.

CDR3 loop: CASSAGGGSYEQYF. For the CDR3, the DNA is TGTGCCAGCAGCGCAGGGGGAGGCTCCTACGAGCAGTACTTC. The chain is built from TRBV13 and TRBJ2-7; D perhaps matches TRBD1 (7 bases). Trimming removed 5 bases at V and 0 bases at J, with 11 bases between. The V gene's germline CDR1 is PRHDT and CDR2 FYEKMQ (reference sequence). CDR3 length equals 14 residues. Combining the CDR3 with reference TRBV13 and TRBJ2-7 gives the whole variable domain AAGVIQSPRHLIKEKRETATLKCYPIPRHDTVYWYQQGPGQDPQFLISFYEKMQSDKGSIPDRFSAQQFSDYHSELNMSSLELGDSALYFCASSAGGGSYEQYFGPGTRLTVT.

V and J are TRBV19 and TRBJ1-2; tentative D call: TRBD1 (6 bases). This CDR3 has 16 amino acids. V lost 1 base and J 7 bases, leaving 19 bases between the germline ends. The V gene's germline CDR1 is LNHDA and CDR2 SQIVND (reference sequence). CDR3 amino acids: CASSIVRLRQGFGYTF. CDR3 nucleotides: TGTGCCAGTAGTATAGTACGTCTTAGGCAGGGGTTTGGCTACACCTTC.